What follows are 15 T cell receptor beta chains derived from one specimen sequenced in a study of T cells in Graves' hyperthyroidism and ophthalmopathy. Regions amplified from RNA transcripts were the TCR beta CDR3 regions. HTBI primers were employed in a first-round RT-PCR of the TCR CDR3. TCRdb re-analysed the multiplex PCR reads in MiXCR, keeping a single row per CDR3 protein. Among approximately 400,000 distinct CDR3 sequences listed, roughly 14% were seen once. Sequenced material: blood. These receptors were taken from a woman between 18 and 29 years old with Graves' hyperthyroidism.

This clonotype showed up many times. V gene TRBV11-2 combines with J gene TRBJ2-7; D call uncertain. Trimming pared 0 bases from V and 3 bases from J, leaving 9 bases between. The CDR3 runs 14 residues. Germline V lookup: CDR1 SGHAT, CDR2 FQNNGV. CDR3 protein: CASSLDGLNYEQYF. CDR3 DNA: TGTGCCAGCAGCTTAGATGGGCTGAACTACGAGCAGTACTTC.

This clonotype was seen many times. This chain uses TRBV12-3 or TRBV12-4 with TRBJ1-2, with 8 bases lining up with TRBD1. J gave up 8 bases and V 4 bases, and 12 bases lay outside the gene matches. The CDR3 consists of 15 residues. CDR3 in amino acids: CASSSQPGGGGGYTF. CDR3 bases: TGTGCCAGCAGTTCCCAACCAGGGGGCGGAGGAGGCTACACCTTC.

This clonotype was counted many times. This sequence joins TRBV12-3 or TRBV12-4 and TRBJ1-5; the D is unclear. The germline V and J ends were trimmed by 4 bases and 12 bases, with 22 bases remaining between them. This CDR3 has 15 residues. In DNA, the CDR3 is TGTGCCAGCAGTTCTTCCCTCCGTAACACGGTAGGCCAGCATTTT. Its translation is CASSSSLRNTVGQHF.

This clonotype was seen a few times. The genes are TRBV6-1 and TRBJ1-6; no definite D call. Trimming removed 4 bases from V and 9 bases from J, with 16 bases in between. Germline assignment: CDR1 MNHNS and CDR2 SASEGT. The CDR3 spans 15 residues. CDR3 amino acids: CASSAYDLSGSPLHF. Here the CDR3 DNA reads TGTGCCAGCAGTGCCTATGACCTGTCGGGTTCACCCCTCCACTTT.

The chain has TRBV28 and TRBJ1-2; D perhaps matches TRBD1 (5 bases). The CDR3 is 13 residues long. V gave up 7 bases and J gave up 8 bases, with 17 bases separating them. From germline, CDR1 is MDHEN and CDR2 SYDVKM. The CDR3 region is CASIEGAGWGYTF. For the CDR3, the DNA is TGTGCCAGCATCGAAGGGGCAGGGTGGGGCTACACCTTC.

This clonotype has at least ten counts. The chain combines TRBV7-3 with TRBJ2-1, with unresolved D. Germline V CDR1 and CDR2: SGHTA, FQGTGA. With 9 bases removed from V and 4 bases from J, the gap between germline ends came to 1 base. The CDR3 runs to 9 residues. The CDR3 sequence: CASYNEQFF. The CDR3 DNA reads as TGTGCCAGTTACAATGAGCAGTTCTTC.

This clonotype has at least ten counts. The V and J genes are TRBV27 and TRBJ2-2; perhaps TRBD2 as D (6 bases). The CDR3 is 15 residues long. Germline loops: CDR1 MNHEY, CDR2 SMNVEV (reference sequence). Trimming stripped 10 bases from V and 0 bases from J, with 15 bases between. CDR3 bases: TGTGCCACTCAAAGCACGGGGGCGAACACCGGGGAGCTGTTTTTT. Protein product: CATQSTGANTGELFF.

On this clonotype itself: This could be a read error, since a much larger clone is one nucleotide away. V usage is TRBV19 and J usage is TRBJ2-1; D tentatively reads TRBD1 or TRBD2 (6 bases each). CDR1 and CDR2 (germline): LNHDA, SQIVND (reference sequence). Trimming stripped 5 bases from V and 7 bases from J, with 18 bases between. This CDR3 is 15 amino acids long. The CDR3 DNA sequence: TGTGCCAGTAGTGTTATAGGGGGGCTTGGAAATGAGCAGTTCTTC. This encodes CASSVIGGLGNEQFF.

This clonotype was counted a few times. The V call is TRBV3-1, the J call TRBJ2-1; D remains ambiguous. The CDR3 runs 16 residues. Germline values: CDR1 LGHDT, CDR2 YNNKEL (reference sequence). Trimming shortened V by 0 bases and J by 0 bases, and 9 bases separated the two germline ends. CDR3 residues: CASSQEQVRSYNEQFF. The CDR3 DNA sequence: TGTGCCAGCAGCCAAGAGCAGGTCCGCTCCTACAATGAGCAGTTCTTC.

This clonotype appeared many times. The chain joins TRBV7-3 to TRBJ1-6; 10 bases are shared with TRBD1. Germline assignment: CDR1 SGHTA and CDR2 FQGTGA. J was trimmed by 9 bases and V by 4 bases; bases with no gene match: 3. This CDR3 comprises 14 residues. The CDR3, as DNA: TGTGCCAGCAGCTCGGGACAGGGGAGTTCACCCCTCCACTTT. Amino acids: CASSSGQGSSPLHF.

The CDR3 sequence: CSARDLGTDTGELFF. For the CDR3, the DNA is TGCAGTGCTAGAGATCTCGGGACGGACACCGGGGAGCTGTTTTTT. The J gene is TRBJ2-2, the V gene TRBV20-1; D could derive from TRBD1 or TRBD2 (5 bases each). This CDR3 contains 15 residues. V lost 0 bases and J lost 3, with 11 bases in between. Per germline, CDR1 DFQATT and CDR2 SNEGSKA (reference sequence).

Many counts were recorded for this clonotype. The chain links TRBV5-1 to TRBJ1-1; no clear D gene. Looked up from germline, CDR1 is SGHRS and CDR2 is YFSETQ. V was shortened by 4 bases and J by 9 bases, with 13 bases between the two germline ends. The CDR3 is 12 residues long. CDR3 in amino acids: CASSPRRRKAFF. CDR3 in DNA: TGCGCCAGCAGCCCCCGCCGCAGGAAAGCTTTCTTT.

The V gene is TRBV12-3 or TRBV12-4, the J gene TRBJ2-7; 8 bases fit TRBD2. Unmatched junction bases numbered 5, after V lost 1 base and J lost 0 bases. This CDR3 has 16 amino acids. CDR3 amino acids: CASSLGLAGLSYEQYF. In nucleotides, the CDR3 is TGTGCCAGCAGTTTAGGGCTAGCGGGCCTCTCCTACGAGCAGTACTTC.

This clonotype was recorded at least ten times. The chain couples TRBV2 to TRBJ2-4; D is unresolved. Germline V CDR1 and CDR2: SNHLY, FYNNEI. The CDR3 totals 14 residues. Trimming cost V 1 base and J 0 bases, with 4 bases left between them. The CDR3 region is CASSEGGAKNIQYF. The CDR3 region has the DNA TGTGCCAGCAGTGAAGGGGGAGCCAAAAACATTCAGTACTTC.

In this sample, this clonotype turned up many times. The CDR3 DNA is TGTGCCTTCCGGGGGACGGGATCGGAGACCCAGTACTTC. Protein: CAFRGTGSETQYF. This chain links TRBV7-9 with TRBJ2-5, with D possibly being TRBD2 (6 bases). V was pared by 11 bases and J by 5 bases, with 18 bases between. The CDR3 sequence is 13 residues long. The germline gives CDR1 SEHNR, CDR2 FQNEAQ (reference sequence).